Given below is one TCR beta chain in context. Its antigen remains undetermined. No much larger clone is present one base from it, and per-base qualities are unavailable. Reading the label with the study, this specimen's treatment or condition is: live attenuated yellow fever vaccine strain. Two biological replicates of bulk PBMCs were collected at each blood-draw timepoint. PBMCs were isolated from peripheral blood using a standard Ficoll-Paque protocol. TriZol was used to extract RNA from bulk PBMCs, from CD4 and CD8 fractions, and from dextramer-positive and dextramer-negative fractions. The data stem from a study of T cells after yellow fever vaccination (dated by TCRdb to about 2019). About the investigation overall: The SMART-Seq v4 Ultra Low Input RNA kit was used to prepare libraries from fractions with low cell numbers. Bulk TCR alpha and beta repertoires were sequenced longitudinally to track T-cell clones before and after primary and booster YFV17D yellow fever vaccination. Two healthy male donors, one aged 18 to 30 and one aged 30 to 39 years, made up the cohort. Bulk PBMC replicates and cell subsets were isolated from blood drawn at multiple timepoints before and after both primary and secondary immunization. Beyond this particular receptor, the publication reports: A small share of clonotypes was detected in both CD4 and CD8 compartments, with the overlap likely arising from convergent recombination. Most clones expanded after primary vaccination were re-detected after the booster (around 96% of CD4 and around 88% of CD8), suggesting broad memory maintenance. Computational filtering was required because FACS-sorted repertoires could contain abundant contaminating clonotypes from the bulk population. Compared with the primary T-cell response, the secondary T-cell response was faster but weaker, reaching its peak on day 5 rather than on day 15. The study included only a couple of donors, which limits how far the findings can be generalized.

TCR cDNA was synthesized by 5'RACE template switching, through which a universal primer site and unique molecular identifiers were introduced. Priming of cDNA synthesis was performed from both the TCR alpha and TCR beta constant segments. Libraries were amplified in two PCR steps, with sample barcodes and sequencing adapters added in the second step. Sequencing of the libraries was done on either Illumina HiSeq 2500 (2x100 bp) or NovaSeq (2x150 bp). The authors' pipeline ran thus. Demultiplexing of reads and collapsing into UMI consensus sequences were performed with MIGEC, and V(D)J alignment was carried out with MiXCR. Using edgeR on replicate PBMC samples, clonotypes were called vaccine-responding if FDR was below 0.01 and the log2 fold change was above 5 up to day 15. CD4 or CD8 identity was assigned to each bulk clonotype according to whether the clonotype was present at higher abundance in the sequenced CD4 repertoire or the sequenced CD8 repertoire. Starting from the raw public reads, TCRdb applied fastp trimming at Q25, assembled clones with MiXCR and retained in-frame beta chains. Each entry is one CDR3 protein sequence, shown with its most common DNA and genes. It is TCRdb's table, rather than the study itself, that gives the V and J calls and clone size. The sample yields a few hundred thousand distinct CDR3 sequences; less than 20% were counted once. The ten largest make up 17% of the sample.

The CDR3 contains 14 residues, cysteine and phenylalanine counted. Kept here is only the CDR3 DNA, which spans 42 bases and is read in frame from base 1. CDR1 and CDR2, per the germline V gene, are SGDLS and YYNGEE. The V and J ends are trimmed by 0 bases and 5 bases, leaving 11 bases between them. Sequences were derived from PBMCs, sampled 4 to 5 days after the first yellow fever vaccination. Rearrangement joined TRBV9 to TRBJ1-1; TRBD1 could be the D gene, as 5 bases match. The TCR originated in a man aged 18 to 30 who received the YFV17D yellow fever vaccine. The DNA sequence is TGTGCCAGCAGCGTAGGACAGTGGGAGACTGAAGCTTTCTTT. The resulting protein is CASSVGQWETEAFF.